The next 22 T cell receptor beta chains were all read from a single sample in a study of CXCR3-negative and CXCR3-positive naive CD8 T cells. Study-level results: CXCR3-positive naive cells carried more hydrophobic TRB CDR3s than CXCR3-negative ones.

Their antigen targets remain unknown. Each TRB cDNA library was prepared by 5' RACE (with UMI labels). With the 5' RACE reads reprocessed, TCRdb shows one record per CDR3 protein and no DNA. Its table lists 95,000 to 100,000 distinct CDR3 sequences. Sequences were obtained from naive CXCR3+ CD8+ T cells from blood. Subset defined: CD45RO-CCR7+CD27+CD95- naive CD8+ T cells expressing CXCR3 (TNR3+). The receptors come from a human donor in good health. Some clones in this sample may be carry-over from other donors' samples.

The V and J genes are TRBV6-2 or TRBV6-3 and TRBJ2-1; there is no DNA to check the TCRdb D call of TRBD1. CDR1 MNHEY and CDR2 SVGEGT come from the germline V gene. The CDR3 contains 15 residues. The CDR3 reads CASIYRTGGYNEQFF.

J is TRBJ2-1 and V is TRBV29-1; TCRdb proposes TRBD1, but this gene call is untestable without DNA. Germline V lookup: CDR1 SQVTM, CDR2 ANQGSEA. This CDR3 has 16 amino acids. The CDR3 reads CSVDRPGGRGYNEQFF.

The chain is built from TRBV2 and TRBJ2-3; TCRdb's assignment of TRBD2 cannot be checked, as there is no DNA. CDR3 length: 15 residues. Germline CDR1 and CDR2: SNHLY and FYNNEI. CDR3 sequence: CASRTGTIVTDTQYF. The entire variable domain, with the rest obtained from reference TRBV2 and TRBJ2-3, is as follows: EPEVTQTPSHQVTQMGQEVILRCVPISNHLYFYWYRQILGQKVEFLVSFYNNEISEKSEIFDDQFSVERPDGSNFTLKIRSTKLEDSAMYFCASRTGTIVTDTQYFGPGTRLTVL.

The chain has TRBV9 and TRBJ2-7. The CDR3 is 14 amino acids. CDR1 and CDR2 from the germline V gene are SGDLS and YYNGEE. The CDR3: CASSSATVSYEQYF.

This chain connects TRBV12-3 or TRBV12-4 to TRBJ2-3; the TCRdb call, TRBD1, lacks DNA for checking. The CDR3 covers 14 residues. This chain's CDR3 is CASSWTGTTDTQYF.

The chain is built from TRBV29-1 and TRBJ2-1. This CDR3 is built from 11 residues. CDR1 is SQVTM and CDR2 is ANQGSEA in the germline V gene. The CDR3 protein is CSVEGENEQFF.

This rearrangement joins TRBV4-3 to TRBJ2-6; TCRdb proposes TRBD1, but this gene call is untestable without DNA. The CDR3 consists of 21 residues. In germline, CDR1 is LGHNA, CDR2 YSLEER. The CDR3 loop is CASSPSGGPGQGASGANVLTF.

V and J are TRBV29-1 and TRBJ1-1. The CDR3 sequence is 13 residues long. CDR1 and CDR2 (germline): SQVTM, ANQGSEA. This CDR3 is CSADTGLNAEAFF.

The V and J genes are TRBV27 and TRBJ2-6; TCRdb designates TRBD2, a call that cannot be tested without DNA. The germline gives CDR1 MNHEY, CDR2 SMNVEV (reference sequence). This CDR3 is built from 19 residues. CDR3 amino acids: CASSLAPDADYSGANVLTF.

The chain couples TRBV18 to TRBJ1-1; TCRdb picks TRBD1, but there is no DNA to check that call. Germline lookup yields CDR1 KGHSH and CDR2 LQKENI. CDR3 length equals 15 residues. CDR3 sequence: CASSSADRVNTEAFF. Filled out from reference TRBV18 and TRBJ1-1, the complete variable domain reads NAGVMQNPRHLVRRRGQEARLRCSPMKGHSHVYWYRQLPEEGLKFMVYLQKENIIDESGMPKERFSAEFPKEGPSILRIQQVVRGDSAAYFCASSSADRVNTEAFFGQGTRLTVV.

The CDR3 loop reads CASSFRVREGMNTEAFF. This chain uses TRBV7-8 with TRBJ1-1; TCRdb's D call of TRBD1 is untestable without DNA. CDR1 SGHVS and CDR2 FQNEAQ come from the germline V gene. The CDR3 has 17 amino acids. Filled out from reference TRBV7-8 and TRBJ1-1, the complete variable domain reads GAGVSQSPRYKVAKRGQDVALRCDPISGHVSLFWYQQALGQGPEFLTYFQNEAQLDKSGLPSDRFFAERPEGSVSTLKIQRTQQEDSAVYLCASSFRVREGMNTEAFFGQGTRLTVV.

The CDR3 is CASSLEGSRRETQYF. The genes are TRBV5-5 and TRBJ2-5; with no DNA, the TCRdb D assignment of TRBD1 cannot be verified. This CDR3 region has 15 residues. The germline CDR1 and CDR2 sequences are SGHKS and YYEKEE (reference sequence).

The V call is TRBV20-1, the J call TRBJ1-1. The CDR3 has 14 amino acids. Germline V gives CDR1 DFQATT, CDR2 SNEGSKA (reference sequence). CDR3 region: CSAQTPGIWTEAFF.

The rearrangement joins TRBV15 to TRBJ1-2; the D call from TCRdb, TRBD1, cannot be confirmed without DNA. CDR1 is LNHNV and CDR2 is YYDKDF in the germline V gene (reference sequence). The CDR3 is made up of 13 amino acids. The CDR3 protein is CATSRQGGYGYTF.

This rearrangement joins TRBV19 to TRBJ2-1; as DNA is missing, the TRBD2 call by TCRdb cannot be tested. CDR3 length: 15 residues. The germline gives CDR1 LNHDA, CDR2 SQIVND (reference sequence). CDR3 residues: CASSITSGGASEQFF.

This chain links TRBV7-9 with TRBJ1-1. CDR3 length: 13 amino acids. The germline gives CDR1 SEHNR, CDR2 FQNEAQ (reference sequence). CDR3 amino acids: CASRPQGITEAFF.

CDR3 sequence: CASSRIVIHNEQFF. The chain couples TRBV7-9 to TRBJ2-1. CDR1 and CDR2 from the germline V gene are SEHNR and FQNEAQ (reference sequence). The CDR3 is made up of 14 amino acids.

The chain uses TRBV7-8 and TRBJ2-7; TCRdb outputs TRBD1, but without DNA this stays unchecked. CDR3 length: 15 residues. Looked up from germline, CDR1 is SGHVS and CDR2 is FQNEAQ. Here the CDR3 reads CASSLVTVTSYEQYF.

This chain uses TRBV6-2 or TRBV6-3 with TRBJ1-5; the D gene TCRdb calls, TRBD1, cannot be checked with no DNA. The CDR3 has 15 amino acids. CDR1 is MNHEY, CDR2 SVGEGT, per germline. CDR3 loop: CASSSTGHSNQPQHF.

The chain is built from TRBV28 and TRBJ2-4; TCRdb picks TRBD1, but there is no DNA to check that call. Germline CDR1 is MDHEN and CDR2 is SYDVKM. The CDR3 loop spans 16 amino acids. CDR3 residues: CASSPRTGAVKNIQYF.

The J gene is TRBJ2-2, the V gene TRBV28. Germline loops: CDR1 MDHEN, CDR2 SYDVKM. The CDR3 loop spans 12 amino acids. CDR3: CASSPPVRELFF.

CDR3 amino acids: CASSSLGPYNEQFF. V usage is TRBV7-2 and J usage is TRBJ2-1; TCRdb returns TRBD1, unconfirmable since there is no DNA. Looked up from germline, CDR1 is SGHTA and CDR2 is FQGNSA. The CDR3 is 14 residues long.